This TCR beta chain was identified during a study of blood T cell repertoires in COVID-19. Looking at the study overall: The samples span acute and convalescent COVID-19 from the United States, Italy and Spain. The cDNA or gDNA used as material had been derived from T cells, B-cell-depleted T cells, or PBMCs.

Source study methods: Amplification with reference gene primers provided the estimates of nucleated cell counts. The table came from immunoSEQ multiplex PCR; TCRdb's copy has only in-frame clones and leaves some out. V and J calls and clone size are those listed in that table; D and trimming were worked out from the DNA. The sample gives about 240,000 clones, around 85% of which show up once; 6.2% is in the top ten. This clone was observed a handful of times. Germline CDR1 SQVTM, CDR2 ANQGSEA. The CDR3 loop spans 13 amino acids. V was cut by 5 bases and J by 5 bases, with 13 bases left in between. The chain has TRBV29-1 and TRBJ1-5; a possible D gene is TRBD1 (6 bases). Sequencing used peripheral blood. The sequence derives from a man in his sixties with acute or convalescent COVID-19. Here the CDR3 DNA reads TGCAGCGTTCTGGACAGAGTGTATCAGCCCCAGCATTTT. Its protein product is CSVLDRVYQPQHF. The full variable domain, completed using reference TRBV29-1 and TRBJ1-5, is SAVISQKPSRDICQRGTSLTIQCQVDSQVTMMFWYRQQPGQSLTLIATANQGSEATYESGFVIDKFPISRPNLTFSTLTVSNMSPEDSSIYLCSVLDRVYQPQHFGDGTRLSIL.